This is a list of T cell receptor beta chains from one sample in a study of identical twins. MiXCR, run by TCRdb on the 5' RACE reads, gives a single entry per CDR3 protein. This sample has a few hundred thousand distinct CDR3 sequences, with approximately 8.5% found just once. The data were also submitted as part of a second study, on yellow fever vaccine responses in identical twins.

The sequenced sample was memory (CD45RO+) T cells sorted from blood. The receptor set was obtained from a woman in her late teens or twenties in good health. The CDR3 runs from the conserved cysteine through the conserved F or W. A D gene is named only where the DNA matches it firmly. Only part of the rows carry a size: once, few, many, or a class if the clone is expanded.

v_gene	abundance	j_gene	d_gene	CDR3aa	CDR3nt
TRBV5-1	few	TRBJ2-2	NA	CASSLDDGGRTGELFF	TGCGCCAGCAGCTTGGATGACGGTGGGAGGACCGGGGAGCTGTTTTTT
TRBV27	few	TRBJ1-1	NA	CASTPGLGTEAFF	TGTGCCAGCACTCCTGGACTGGGCACTGAAGCTTTCTTT
TRBV19	few	TRBJ2-5	NA	CASSTRREAKETQYF	TGTGCCAGTAGTACTCGGAGGGAGGCTAAAGAGACCCAGTACTTC
TRBV6-1	few	TRBJ2-3	TRBD2	CASSPTSGGPDTQYF	TGTGCCAGCAGCCCGACTAGCGGGGGTCCAGATACGCAGTATTTT
TRBV6-1	many	TRBJ1-4	NA	CASRGLGGSNEKLFF	TGTGCCAGCAGGGGCCTGGGGGGCTCTAATGAAAAACTGTTTTTT
TRBV20-1	NA	TRBJ2-5	NA	CSADWETQYF	TGCAGTGCCGACTGGGAGACCCAGTACTTC
TRBV3-1	many	TRBJ2-3	NA	CASSQYSGPQYF	TGTGCCAGCAGCCAGTACTCCGGCCCGCAGTATTTT
TRBV10-2	many	TRBJ2-1	TRBD2	CAKDNGTSGRSYNEQFF	TGCGCCAAGGATAACGGGACTAGCGGCCGCTCCTACAATGAGCAGTTCTTC
TRBV3-1	NA	TRBJ2-7	TRBD2	CASSQETSASGSVSEQYF	TGTGCCAGCAGCCAAGAAACTTCGGCTAGCGGGAGTGTCAGCGAGCAGTACTTC
TRBV5-6	NA	TRBJ2-1	TRBD2	CASSGGTSGGEQFF	TGTGCCAGCAGCGGCGGGACTAGCGGGGGAGAGCAGTTCTTC
TRBV5-1	few	TRBJ2-2	NA	CASSFNTGLGAGELFF	TGCGCCAGCAGCTTCAATACAGGGTTGGGGGCCGGGGAGCTGTTTTTT
TRBV20-1	few	TRBJ2-1	NA	CSASLAASRYNEQFF	TGCAGTGCTAGTCTGGCCGCCTCCCGTTACAATGAGCAGTTCTTC
TRBV7-9	NA	TRBJ2-2	TRBD2	CASSKNGLAENTGELFF	TGTGCCAGCAGCAAAAACGGACTAGCGGAGAACACCGGGGAGCTGTTTTTT
TRBV5-1	many	TRBJ2-5	NA	CASSLGGTTGKQETQYF	TGCGCCAGCAGCTTGGGAGGGACGACAGGCAAACAAGAGACCCAGTACTTC
TRBV7-9	NA	TRBJ2-7	TRBD1	CASSLSTGAYEQYF	TGTGCCAGCAGCTTGAGCACAGGGGCCTACGAGCAGTACTTC
TRBV7-9	many	TRBJ2-7	TRBD1	CASSLALGTGNEQYF	TGTGCCAGCAGCTTAGCGCTTGGGACAGGGAACGAGCAGTACTTC
TRBV25-1	many	TRBJ2-5	NA	CASSEYGTHIETQYF	TGTGCCAGCAGTGAATATGGGACACACATAGAGACCCAGTACTTC
TRBV19	few	TRBJ2-1	NA	CASSKASDYNEQFF	TGTGCCAGTAGTAAGGCTAGCGATTACAATGAGCAGTTCTTC
TRBV2	NA	TRBJ2-7	TRBD1	CASSEAKTGPSSYEQYF	TGTGCCAGCAGTGAAGCCAAGACAGGGCCCAGCTCCTACGAGCAGTACTTC
TRBV20-1	NA	TRBJ2-7	NA	CSARVVKDLGIDWRPTNTYEQYF	TGCAGTGCTAGAGTCGTTAAAGACTTGGGTATAGACTGGCGGCCAACCAACACCTACGAGCAGTACTTC
TRBV10-1	NA	TRBJ2-2	NA	CASSTSLSGELFF	TGCGCCAGCAGTACTAGCCTCTCCGGGGAGCTGTTTTTT
TRBV3-1	NA	TRBJ1-2	NA	CASSQVTLTGHLDGYTF	TGTGCCAGCAGCCAAGTAACCCTGACAGGCCACCTCGATGGCTACACCTTC
TRBV10-3	NA	TRBJ1-6	TRBD1	CAISGRGDRNSPLHF	TGTGCCATCAGTGGGCGGGGGGACAGGAATTCACCCCTCCACTTT
TRBV3-1	few	TRBJ1-2	NA	CASSQGEGNYGYTF	TGTGCCAGCAGCCAAGGAGAGGGAAACTATGGCTACACCTTC
TRBV6-5	few	TRBJ1-1	NA	CASSYSTGGNAEAFF	TGTGCCAGCAGTTACTCGACGGGGGGTAACGCTGAAGCTTTCTTT
TRBV6-1	NA	TRBJ2-1	TRBD2	CASSETAGGRNEQFF	TGTGCCAGCAGTGAGACAGCGGGGGGTCGGAATGAGCAGTTCTTC
TRBV5-1	many	TRBJ2-5	TRBD1	CASSLLYRGQETQYF	TGCGCCAGCAGCTTGCTCTACAGGGGACAAGAGACCCAGTACTTC
TRBV7-9	many	TRBJ2-2	NA	CASSFHRSTGELFF	TGTGCCAGCAGCTTTCATCGGAGCACCGGGGAGCTGTTTTTT
TRBV20-1	NA	TRBJ2-3	NA	CSATSSSTDTQYF	TGCAGTGCTACTAGTTCTAGCACAGATACGCAGTATTTT
TRBV6-2/TRBV6-3	few	TRBJ1-2	NA	CAALGQNINYGYTF	TGTGCCGCGCTTGGACAGAATATAAACTATGGCTACACCTTC
TRBV7-9	few	TRBJ2-2	NA	CATSAGTNTGELFF	TGTGCTACGTCGGCGGGAACGAACACCGGGGAGCTGTTTTTT
TRBV29-1	few	TRBJ2-7	TRBD1	CSVLGQGQGVHEQYF	TGCAGCGTTTTGGGCCAGGGACAGGGTGTCCACGAGCAGTACTTC
TRBV7-9	NA	TRBJ1-2	NA	CASSLRVGHHGYTF	TGTGCCAGCAGCTTACGGGTCGGGCATCATGGCTACACCTTC
TRBV2	NA	TRBJ1-3	NA	CASCAGRAGNTIYF	TGTGCCAGCTGTGCAGGGAGGGCTGGAAACACCATATATTTT
TRBV7-7	few	TRBJ1-3	NA	CASSLAQGSGNTIYF	TGTGCCAGCAGCTTAGCGCAAGGCTCTGGAAACACCATATATTTT
TRBV19	few	TRBJ1-5	NA	CASSISWTSNQPQHF	TGTGCCAGTAGTATTTCGTGGACTTCCAATCAGCCCCAGCATTTT
TRBV10-2	many	TRBJ1-5	TRBD1	CASAGGANQPQHF	TGCGCCAGCGCAGGGGGCGCAAATCAGCCCCAGCATTTT
TRBV7-9	few	TRBJ2-7	TRBD2	CASEPGGAYEQYF	TGTGCCAGCGAGCCGGGAGGCGCGTACGAGCAGTACTTC
TRBV12-3/TRBV12-4	many	TRBJ2-2	NA	CATLRQALNTGELFF	TGTGCCACCCTTCGACAGGCCCTGAACACCGGGGAGCTGTTTTTT
TRBV27	NA	TRBJ2-1	NA	CASSINLGSYNEQFF	TGTGCCAGCAGTATCAATCTAGGTTCCTACAATGAGCAGTTCTTC
TRBV3-1	NA	TRBJ2-2	TRBD1	CASTQGQGARTGELFF	TGTGCCAGCACCCAGGGACAGGGGGCGCGGACCGGGGAGCTGTTTTTT
TRBV18	few	TRBJ2-4	NA	CASSPPIRAFKNIQYF	TGTGCCAGCTCACCACCGATCAGGGCCTTCAAAAACATTCAGTACTTC
TRBV12-3/TRBV12-4	many	TRBJ2-3	NA	CASSYDSYTDTQYF	TGTGCCAGCAGCTACGACAGCTACACAGATACGCAGTATTTT
TRBV6-4	many	TRBJ2-1	TRBD2	CASSTSGTNNEQFF	TGTGCCAGCAGTACCTCCGGGACTAACAATGAGCAGTTCTTC
TRBV10-2	many	TRBJ1-3	NA	CASDKDSSGNTIYF	TGCGCCAGCGACAAGGACAGCTCTGGAAACACCATATATTTT
TRBV5-1	many	TRBJ2-1	NA	CASSLNWGQQFF	TGCGCCAGCAGCTTGAATTGGGGACAGCAGTTCTTC
TRBV6-1	many	TRBJ1-1	NA	CASSLEGGINTEAFF	TGTGCCAGCAGCCTAGAGGGAGGGATCAACACTGAAGCTTTCTTT
TRBV20-1	many	TRBJ1-4	NA	CSARDGDKLFF	TGCAGTGCTAGAGATGGGGACAAACTGTTTTTT
TRBV6-4	many	TRBJ2-3	NA	CASSDSGTGSDTQYF	TGTGCCAGCAGTGACTCGGGGACTGGTTCAGATACGCAGTATTTT
TRBV20-1	NA	TRBJ2-3	TRBD2	CSARIAGGKDTQYF	TGCAGTGCTAGGATAGCGGGAGGGAAAGATACGCAGTATTTT
TRBV28	many	TRBJ2-7	TRBD1	CASSDRAYEQYF	TGTGCCAGCAGTGACAGGGCCTACGAGCAGTACTTC
TRBV28	many	TRBJ2-5	NA	CASKGIGGRSQETQYF	TGTGCCAGCAAGGGCATAGGCGGCAGGTCCCAAGAGACCCAGTACTTC
TRBV23-1	NA	TRBJ2-4	TRBD1	CASSRAGPGGNIQYF	TGCGCCAGCAGTCGCGCAGGGCCAGGGGGAAACATTCAGTACTTC
TRBV27	NA	TRBJ2-7	NA	CASSLTLSYEQYF	TGTGCCAGCAGTTTGACACTATCCTACGAGCAGTACTTC